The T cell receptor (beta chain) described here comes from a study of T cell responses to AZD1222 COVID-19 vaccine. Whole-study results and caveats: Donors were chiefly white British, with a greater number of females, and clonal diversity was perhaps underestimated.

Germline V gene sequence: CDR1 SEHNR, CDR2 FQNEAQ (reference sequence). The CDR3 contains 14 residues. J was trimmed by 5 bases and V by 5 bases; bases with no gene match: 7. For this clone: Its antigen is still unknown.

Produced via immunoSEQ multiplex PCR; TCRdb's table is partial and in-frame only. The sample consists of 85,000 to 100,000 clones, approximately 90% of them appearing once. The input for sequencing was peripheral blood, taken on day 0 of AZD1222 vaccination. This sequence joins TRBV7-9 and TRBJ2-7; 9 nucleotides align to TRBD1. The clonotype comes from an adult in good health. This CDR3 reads CASSPRQGGHEQYF. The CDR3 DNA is TGTGCCAGCAGCCCCAGACAGGGGGGCCACGAGCAGTACTTC.